The 25 T cell receptor beta chains below come from one sample, sequenced in a study of blood T cell repertoires in COVID-19 (dated by TCRdb to 2018 to 2021). The library was built by means of the immunoSEQ multiplex PCR assay. TCRdb took this table from immuneACCESS and kept in-frame rearrangements with V and J called. Such tables lack part of the clones; where checked against another copy, unresolved V genes explain under half of the gap, and the rest is unexplained. The sample yields some 300,000 clones; around 92% were counted once. Over 9% of the sample is held by the ten biggest clonotypes. Sample: PBMCs or T cells enriched from blood (not recorded which). These receptors were taken from a woman aged 30 to 39 who had recovered from COVID-19.

This chain links TRBV2 with TRBJ2-2, with a weak D call TRBD1 (6 bases). The CDR3 runs 15 residues. The V end lost 3 bases, the J end lost 5 bases, and 13 bases lay between the germline ends. CDR1 and CDR2 from the germline V gene are SNHLY and FYNNEI. This CDR3 is CASSEQGISTGELFF. CDR3 sequence (DNA): TGTGCCAGCAGTGAGCAGGGGATCTCGACCGGGGAGCTGTTTTTT.

The chain combines TRBV6-1 with TRBJ1-1, with 8 bases that match TRBD1. CDR1 is MNHNS, CDR2 SASEGT, per germline. The CDR3 is 13 amino acids. The V segment lost 2 bases and the J segment 7 bases; nucleotides outside the gene matches: 3. The DNA for the CDR3 is TGTGCCAGCAGTGAACAGGGGGCCGGTGAAGCTTTCTTT. Translation: CASSEQGAGEAFF.

The CDR3 nucleotides read TGTGCCAGCAGCGTAGATCCGGGTACGGCTTCACCCCTCCACTTT. Translating gives CASSVDPGTASPLHF. This sequence joins TRBV9 and TRBJ1-6; D unclear. CDR3 length: 15 residues. The V end lost 0 bases, the J end lost 9 bases, and 13 bases lay between the germline ends. Germline values: CDR1 SGDLS, CDR2 YYNGEE.

The sample holds one count of this clone. The chain uses TRBV11-3 and TRBJ1-5, with 7 bases lining up with TRBD1. The CDR3 has 18 residues. Germline V gene sequence: CDR1 SGHNT, CDR2 YENEEA. J lost 0 bases, V lost 5 bases, and 13 bases had no gene match. The DNA of the CDR3 is TGTGCCAGCAGCGTACTTCGGGACAGTAATTATAGCAATCAGCCCCAGCATTTT. Translation gives CASSVLRDSNYSNQPQHF.

V gene TRBV27 combines with J gene TRBJ1-5; D remains ambiguous. V was shortened by 1 base and J by 4 bases, with 5 bases between the two germline ends. The CDR3 consists of 13 residues. Looked up from germline, CDR1 is MNHEY and CDR2 is SMNVEV (reference sequence). The CDR3 is CASSLLENQPQHF. CDR3 bases: TGTGCCAGCAGTTTATTAGAGAATCAGCCCCAGCATTTT.

This chain connects TRBV4-2 to TRBJ2-6; D gene unclear. Germline V gene lookup returns CDR1 LGHNA and CDR2 YNFKEQ. V was cut by 2 bases and J by 2 bases, with 13 bases left in between. This CDR3 contains 17 residues. For the CDR3, the DNA is TGTGCCAGCAGCCAAACGGTCCGCGGCCCTGGGGCCAACGTCCTGACTTTC. It specifies CASSQTVRGPGANVLTF.

This clone has a single count. The V gene is TRBV18, the J gene TRBJ1-4; 7 nucleotides agree with TRBD1. Germline V gene lookup returns CDR1 KGHSH and CDR2 LQKENI. The CDR3 extends over 15 amino acids. J lost 8 bases, V lost 0 bases, and 6 bases had no gene match. The CDR3 region has the DNA TGTGCCAGCTCACCACCTTCCAGGGGGAAGGAAAAACTGTTTTTT. It codes for CASSPPSRGKEKLFF.

This sequence joins TRBV27 and TRBJ1-1, with D uncertain. Per the germline V gene, CDR1 is MNHEY and CDR2 is SMNVEV (reference sequence). The CDR3 contains 14 residues. V lost 3 bases to trimming and J lost 10 bases, with 18 bases between them. CDR3 protein: CASSFTSLGRRAFF. For the CDR3, the DNA is TGTGCCAGCAGTTTTACCTCTTTAGGTCGGAGAGCTTTCTTT.

The genes are TRBV4-3 and TRBJ2-5; TRBD2 agrees at 12 bases. CDR1 and CDR2 from the germline V gene are LGHNA and YSLEER. Trimming cost V 3 bases and J 4 bases; bases outside gene matches: 12. The CDR3 has 18 amino acids. The CDR3 loop is CASSQLASGRALRETQYF. DNA for the CDR3: TGCGCCAGCAGCCAGTTGGCTAGCGGGAGGGCCCTTCGAGAGACCCAGTACTTC.

J is TRBJ1-1 and V is TRBV11-2; D unclear. V dropped 2 bases and J dropped 5 bases, with 9 bases sitting between them. In germline, CDR1 is SGHAT, CDR2 FQNNGV. CDR3 size: 13 residues. Here the CDR3 DNA reads TGTGCCAGCAGCTTAAGTCCGAGGACTGAAGCTTTCTTT. Its protein product is CASSLSPRTEAFF.

The V gene is TRBV3-1 (or the pseudogene TRBV3-2), the J gene TRBJ2-2, with 10 bases aligning to TRBD2. The CDR3 consists of 16 residues. Trimming at V came to 4 bases and at J to 3 bases, leaving 5 bases not matched to a gene. CDR1 is LGHDT and CDR2 is YNNKEL in the germline V gene (reference sequence). In DNA, the CDR3 is TGTGCCAGCAGCCCCCGGACTAGCGGATACACCGGGGAGCTGTTTTTT. It is translated as CASSPRTSGYTGELFF.

The V gene is TRBV7-2, the J gene TRBJ1-3, with TRBD1 as a possible D gene (5 bases). This CDR3 contains 16 residues. Looked up from germline, CDR1 is SGHTA and CDR2 is FQGNSA. With 6 bases removed from V and 0 bases from J, the gap between germline ends came to 15 bases. CDR3 sequence (DNA): TGTGCCAGCAGTTACGGTGGGGCCCTCTCTGGAAACACCATATATTTT. It is translated as CASSYGGALSGNTIYF.

The chain employs TRBV2 and TRBJ1-5; D unclear. There are 13 residues in the CDR3. In germline, CDR1 is SNHLY, CDR2 FYNNEI. V was pared by 4 bases and J by 4 bases, with 8 bases between. The CDR3 loop is CASSGQRNQPQHF. CDR3 DNA sequence: TGTGCCAGCAGTGGACAACGGAATCAGCCCCAGCATTTT.

The CDR3 sequence: CASSKETAGFQPQHF. The CDR3 DNA is TGTGCCAGTAGTAAAGAGACCGCAGGGTTTCAGCCCCAGCATTTT. This sequence joins TRBV19 and TRBJ1-5; D perhaps matches TRBD1 (5 bases). The CDR3 is made up of 15 amino acids. Trimming cost V 4 bases and J 6 bases, with 16 bases left between them. CDR1 is LNHDA, CDR2 SQIVND, per germline (reference sequence).

The V gene is TRBV27, the J gene TRBJ2-2; 10 positions agree with TRBD2. V dropped 8 bases and J dropped 7; count of bases not matched to a gene: 10. Germline V gives CDR1 MNHEY, CDR2 SMNVEV (reference sequence). This CDR3 is 15 amino acids long. The CDR3 region is CASGSSVAGGGELFF. As DNA, the CDR3 is TGTGCCAGCGGTTCTTCTGTAGCGGGAGGCGGGGAGCTGTTTTTT.

This clone was found once. The chain has TRBV4-1 and TRBJ2-4, with TRBD1 as a possible D gene (5 bases). This CDR3 region has 14 residues. V shed 2 bases and J shed 6 bases, with 11 bases lying between them. The germline CDR1 and CDR2 sequences are MGHRA and YSYEKL. CDR3 region: CASSQFRVANIQYF. CDR3 nucleotides: TGCGCCAGCAGCCAATTCAGGGTGGCAAACATTCAGTACTTC.

The V gene is TRBV5-4, the J gene TRBJ1-4; 7 positions match TRBD1. Germline V gene data show CDR1 as SGHNT and CDR2 as YYREEE (reference sequence). J lost 4 bases, V lost 4 bases, and 10 bases had no gene match. There are 16 residues in the CDR3. CDR3 amino acids: CASSRIVGQHNEKLFF. DNA for the CDR3: TGTGCCAGCAGCCGTATCGTGGGACAGCATAATGAAAAACTGTTTTTT.

The chain uses TRBV19 and TRBJ2-7, with D maybe TRBD1 (6 bases). The V and J ends lost 3 bases and 3 bases respectively, with 21 bases between them. The length of the CDR3 is 17 residues. Per the germline V gene, CDR1 is LNHDA and CDR2 is SQIVND (reference sequence). CDR3: CASSMAQGGSLGYEQYF. DNA for the CDR3: TGTGCCAGTAGTATGGCACAGGGTGGTTCATTGGGCTACGAGCAGTACTTC.

The gene calls are TRBV11-2 and TRBJ1-4, with D possibly TRBD1 on 6 matching bases. The germline CDR1 and CDR2 sequences are SGHAT and FQNNGV. The CDR3 is 16 residues long. V was cut by 0 bases and J by 8 bases, with 16 bases left in between. The CDR3 reads CASSLEAGGGWEKLFF. DNA of the CDR3: TGTGCCAGCAGCTTAGAAGCGGGGGGCGGTTGGGAAAAACTGTTTTTT.

The genes are TRBV5-1 and TRBJ1-1; D not certain. The CDR3 loop spans 13 amino acids. Germline-derived CDR1 and CDR2 are SGHRS and YFSETQ. The germline V and J ends were trimmed by 4 bases and 5 bases, with 12 bases remaining between them. The chain's CDR3 is CASSGAVGTEAFF. For the CDR3, the DNA is TGCGCCAGCAGCGGAGCGGTAGGGACTGAAGCTTTCTTT.

V usage is TRBV2 and J usage is TRBJ2-7; 8 nucleotides line up with TRBD1. Germline CDR1 is SNHLY and CDR2 is FYNNEI. The CDR3 extends over 13 amino acids. The trim removed 6 bases at V and 4 bases at J, leaving 5 bases unmatched. CDR3 DNA sequence: TGTGCCAGCAGGCCGGGACAGGAATACGAGCAGTACTTC. As protein: CASRPGQEYEQYF. The full variable domain, its missing parts supplied by reference TRBV2 and TRBJ2-7, is EPEVTQTPSHQVTQMGQEVILRCVPISNHLYFYWYRQILGQKVEFLVSFYNNEISEKSEIFDDQFSVERPDGSNFTLKIRSTKLEDSAMYFCASRPGQEYEQYFGPGTRLTVT.

This clone was recorded only once. The chain has TRBV7-9 and TRBJ2-7; D is uncertain. V lost 2 bases to trimming and J lost 3 bases, with 2 bases between them. The germline gives CDR1 SEHNR, CDR2 FQNEAQ (reference sequence). The CDR3 covers 11 residues. In DNA, the CDR3 is TGTGCCAGCAGCTTACTCTACGAGCAGTACTTC. This sequence encodes CASSLLYEQYF.

The chain is built from TRBV15 and TRBJ1-6, with D uncertain. V lost 0 bases, J lost 9 bases, and 12 bases lay in between. From germline, CDR1 is LNHNV and CDR2 YYDKDF (reference sequence). The CDR3 runs to 15 residues. The CDR3 region is CATSRDRSHASPLHF. The CDR3 bases are TGTGCCACCAGCAGAGATCGCAGTCATGCTTCACCCCTCCACTTT.

The chain links TRBV14 to TRBJ1-2; D is unclear. CDR1 and CDR2 (germline): SGHDN, FVKESK. V lost 0 bases, J lost 0 bases, and 14 bases lay in between. The CDR3 has 17 amino acids. In nucleotides, the CDR3 is TGTGCCAGCAGCCAAGAGTTAGCAGATTTCGCTAACTATGGCTACACCTTC. Protein sequence: CASSQELADFANYGYTF. Filled out from reference TRBV14 and TRBJ1-2, the complete variable domain reads EAGVTQFPSHSVIEKGQTVTLRCDPISGHDNLYWYRRVMGKEIKFLLHFVKESKQDESGMPNNRFLAERTGGTYSTLKVQPAELEDSGVYFCASSQELADFANYGYTFGSGTRLTVV.

The chain links TRBV7-8 to TRBJ1-6; D ambiguous. This CDR3 spans 16 amino acids. Trimming cost V 2 bases and J 14 bases, with 22 bases left between them. Germline CDR1 SGHVS, CDR2 FQNEAQ. The CDR3 DNA follows: TGTGCCAGCAGCTTATCGTCCCTCGTCGCCTTCGGGGCCCTCCACTTT. Translating it yields CASSLSSLVAFGALHF.